The clone carrying this TCR beta chain came up a few times. Its antigen is unknown. This entry is derived from a study of CD4+ T cells in melanoma. TCRdb's copy holds only in-frame clones and misses some; the assay was immunoSEQ multiplex PCR. The sample consists of 10,000 or so clones, 55% to 65% of them appearing once. V lost 2 bases, J lost 9 bases, and 26 bases lay in between. CDR1 and CDR2 from the germline V gene are SEHNR and FQNEAQ (reference sequence). The CDR3 totals 19 residues. Study-level findings and limits: CD8+ T cell, macrophage and B cell function reportedly correlated with neoantigen-specific CD4+ T cells. Neoantigen-specific CD4+ T cells in melanoma reportedly had diverse differentiation states.

Sequencing was performed on cells from a culture (not recorded whether cultured in vitro). The chain links TRBV7-9 to TRBJ1-6, with D perhaps TRBD1 (6 bases). The clonotype comes from a human donor with melanoma. CDR3: CASSLTPVGRPVQGSPLHF. The DNA for the CDR3 is TGTGCCAGCAGCTTAACGCCCGTGGGCAGGCCGGTACAGGGTTCACCCCTCCACTTT.